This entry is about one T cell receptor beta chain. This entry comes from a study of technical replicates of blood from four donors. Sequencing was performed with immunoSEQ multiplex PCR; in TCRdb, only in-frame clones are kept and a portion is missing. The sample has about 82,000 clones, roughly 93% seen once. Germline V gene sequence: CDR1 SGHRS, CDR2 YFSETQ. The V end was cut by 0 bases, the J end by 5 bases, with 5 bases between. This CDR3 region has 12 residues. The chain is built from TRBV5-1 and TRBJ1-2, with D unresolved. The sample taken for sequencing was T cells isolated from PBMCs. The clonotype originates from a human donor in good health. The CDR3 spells CASSLGRYGYTF. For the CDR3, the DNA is TGCGCCAGCAGCTTGGGGAGATATGGCTACACCTTC.